This TCR beta chain came from a study of human versus mouse CDR3 diversity and MHC coevolution. At the level of the study: Valid reads per sample ranged from 0.6 x 10^7 to 1.6 x 10^7. Whole-study findings and limits: By iCHAO1, human TCR beta clonotypes numbered approximately 1.5 million, the most.

Germline CDR1 MDHEN, CDR2 SYDVKM. The germline V and J ends were trimmed by 2 bases and 11 bases, with 21 bases remaining between them. The CDR3 totals 15 residues. Worth noting for this clone: Antigen specificity is unknown.

Sequenced by immunoSEQ multiplex PCR; TCRdb stores in-frame clones only, minus some. Of tens of thousands of clones listed, 80% to 95% are singletons. The sequenced sample was naive CD4+ T cells from blood. Subset defined: CD45RO-negative CD62L-positive naive CD4 T cells. V and J are TRBV28 and TRBJ1-1, with D perhaps matching TRBD1 (5 bases). This TCR was recovered from a person aged 30-69 years in good health. The CDR3 loop reads CASSLAGRRRLMAFF. CDR3 nucleotides: TGTGCCAGCAGTTTAGCAGGGCGCAGAAGGTTGATGGCTTTCTTT.